This T cell receptor beta chain derives from a study of T cells in Graves' hyperthyroidism and ophthalmopathy (dated by TCRdb to about 2019). Study-wide context: Peripheral blood samples were taken at the time of initial diagnosis, prior to any treatment. TCR Vbeta CDR3 sequencing of 120 to 150 peripheral blood samples (roughly 41 ophthalmopathy, 75 to 80 hyperthyroidism and approximately 17 progressor patients) is reported in the paper. In more than 5 Graves' hyperthyroidism patients, the study also compared T-cell repertoires from thyroid tissue with T-cell repertoires from blood. The roughly 90 discovery patients were divided at random into training and test sets in a 7:3 ratio. Prospective prediction of ophthalmopathy was tested in an independent validation cohort consisting of 18 hyperthyroidism patients and some 16 patients who later progressed to ophthalmopathy. After sampling, hyperthyroidism patients received methimazole starting at 30 mg daily, and ophthalmopathy patients received high-dose intravenous methylprednisolone. To identify distinguishing TCR V-J signatures, a discovery cohort of some 100 patients was used, comprising 40 to 45 with Graves' ophthalmopathy and 57 with stable Graves' hyperthyroidism. The paper's findings and limits, for the study overall: Blood samples also contained most of the expanded thyroid clonotypes (frequency above 0.001), which suggests that blood repertoires may reflect thyroid immune responses. During validation, the model predicted progression to ophthalmopathy a median of around 6 months ahead of onset, with roughly 65% sensitivity and more than 72% specificity. Sample size was not statistically predetermined, and blinding of investigators to group allocation was not performed. In cross-validation, a model built on a 13 V-J signature told ophthalmopathy apart from stable hyperthyroidism with 87.88% sensitivity and approximately 81% specificity, and in testing the same model reached 80%/75%.

Details on this clonotype: Its antigen is currently not known. Base qualities are not recorded, but no much larger clone differs from it by a single base.

Moderately to severely active disease, a Clinical Activity Score of at least 3, a NOSPECS grade of at least 4, and a duration under 3 months were present in ophthalmopathy patients. The study excluded patients with uncontrolled infections, other autoimmune diseases, pregnancy or lactation. Diagnoses relied on clinical symptoms, serum thyroxine and TRAb, thyroid ultrasound and orbital computed tomography. Ficoll-Paque density gradient centrifugation was used to isolate PBMCs from under 11 ml of fresh peripheral blood. Trizol reagent was used to extract total RNA, and RNA quality was then checked on an Agilent 2100 Bioanalyzer. TCR beta CDR3 regions were amplified from RNA transcripts. The TCR CDR3 was subjected to a first round of RT-PCR using the HTBI primer set and the Qiagen OneStep RT-PCR kit. Libraries were constructed in a second round of multiplex PCR, after which size selection and purification were performed. Paired-end sequencing of the libraries was performed with 100 bp reads on an Illumina HiSeq2000. The source study handled its data this way. SOAPnuke was used to process the raw data, removing reads that contained adapters or uncalled bases, had a mean Phred below 15, or lacked an exact match to the constant primer or identifier. High-quality paired reads were merged with COPE v1.2.5, and unique nucleotide sequences were defined as clonotypes. MiTCR v1.1 was used to align the clonotypes against IMGT TRBV, TRBD and TRBJ reference segments. The analysis was restricted to V-J combinations with a frequency above 0.0001, which together covered 99.2% of the repertoires. A TCS score was defined as the ratio of F50 (clonal expansion) to E x V (chaos), with BLOSUM62-based TCRdist applied between CDR3 peptides within each V-J. Welch's t-statistics and random forest reduced 514 V-J features to roughly 13, which were used in a naive Bayes classifier (R e1071). TCRdb reworked the public reads: Q25 trimming with fastp, MiXCR clone assembly, productive beta chains retained. Each entry is one CDR3 protein sequence, shown with its most common DNA and genes. TCRdb's processing, not the authors', yielded these V and J calls. The sample has hundreds of thousands of distinct CDR3 sequences on record, roughly 15% of them singletons. Of the sample, around an eighth falls within the top ten clones.

Spanning cysteine to phenylalanine, the CDR3 consists of 15 amino acids. Only the CDR3 region is kept as DNA, spanning 45 bases read in frame from base 1. CDR1 is given as LNHDA and CDR2 as SQIVND, both from the germline V gene (reference sequence). A distance of 15 bases separates the germline ends of V and J, which lose 5 bases and 5 bases respectively. The V gene is TRBV19 and the J gene is TRBJ2-2, with a weak D call of TRBD1 (6 bases match). Sequencing was carried out using blood. The TCR was taken from a woman between 50 and 59 years old with Graves' ophthalmopathy. The CDR3 is CASSLAGAITGELFF. The sequence in DNA is TGTGCCAGTAGTCTGGCAGGGGCGATAACCGGGGAGCTGTTTTTT.